This is a list of T cell receptor beta chains from one sample in a study of OX40 agonist ivuxolimab in advanced cancers. The data were produced by immunoSEQ multiplex PCR, yet TCRdb's version contains in-frame clones alone and is incomplete. This repertoire shows about 78,000 clones, around nine tenths found once; its top ten account for around 0.23%. The sequencing here drew on CD4+ or CD8+ T cells sorted from blood, taken in a trial of the OX40 agonist ivuxolimab. Receptor source: an adult with an advanced solid tumor such as melanoma, head and neck, liver or kidney cancer. The CDR3 runs from the conserved cysteine through the conserved F or W. Fields, in order: clone size, D gene, V gene, J gene, CDR3 protein, CDR3 DNA. The D gene is left open where the match is weak. Clone size is not always given. Where it is, it says once, few, many or a class for expanded clones.

-,-,TRBV14,TRBJ2-7,CASSQVGHEQYF,TGTGCCAGCAGCCAAGTCGGGCACGAGCAGTACTTC
-,TRBD2,TRBV7-2,TRBJ2-7,CASSLEGGGPYEQYF,TGTGCCAGCAGCTTAGAGGGCGGGGGTCCCTACGAGCAGTACTTC
-,-,TRBV5-1,TRBJ2-5,CATPGIGHFQEAQYF,TGCGCCACCCCTGGGATTGGCCATTTTCAAGAGGCCCAGTACTTC
-,TRBD1,TRBV2,TRBJ2-6,CASSPPTGVEASGANVLTF,TGTGCCAGCAGTCCCCCGACAGGGGTTGAGGCCTCTGGGGCCAACGTCCTGACTTTC
few,-,TRBV27,TRBJ2-2,CATTGRTGELFF,TGTGCCACGACGGGACGCACCGGGGAGCTGTTTTTT
-,-,TRBV28,TRBJ1-1,CASSLQSTEAFF,TGTGCCAGCAGTCTTCAGAGCACTGAAGCTTTCTTT
once,-,TRBV5-6,TRBJ1-2,CASSSLTIRDGYTF,TGTGCCAGCAGCTCATTGACAATAAGGGATGGCTACACCTTC
-,TRBD1,TRBV5-5,TRBJ2-3,CASSPPTGKTDTQYF,TGTGCCAGCAGCCCGCCGACAGGGAAAACAGATACGCAGTATTTT
-,-,TRBV29-1,TRBJ2-7,CSVRLTYGTLEQYF,TGCAGCGTCCGTTTGACATATGGGACGCTCGAGCAGTACTTC
-,TRBD1,TRBV10-3,TRBJ2-7,CAISVGTGVFYEQYF,TGTGCCATCAGTGTGGGGACAGGGGTTTTCTACGAGCAGTACTTC
-,-,TRBV29-1,TRBJ2-1,CSVAEDNEQFF,TGCAGCGTTGCTGAGGACAATGAGCAGTTCTTC
-,-,TRBV25-1,TRBJ2-7,CASSEVTVPYEQYF,TGTGCCAGCAGTGAAGTTACAGTTCCCTACGAGCAGTACTTC
-,TRBD2,TRBV7-9,TRBJ2-3,CASSPGTSGMTDTQYF,TGTGCCAGCAGCCCGGGGACTAGCGGGATGACAGATACGCAGTATTTT
-,TRBD2,TRBV6-4,TRBJ2-3,CASRRTSGTDTQYF,TGTGCCAGCAGGAGGACTAGCGGGACAGATACGCAGTATTTT
-,-,TRBV10-2,TRBJ1-3,CASTSPQGVGGNTIYF,TGCGCCAGCACAAGCCCGCAGGGAGTGGGCGGAAACACCATATATTTT
-,TRBD2,TRBV2,TRBJ2-3,CASSDRGGLQRTDTQYF,TGTGCCAGCAGTGACCGCGGGGGACTACAGCGCACAGATACGCAGTATTTT